These T cell receptor beta chains were read from a single sample in a study of blood T cell repertoires in COVID-19. Generated by immunoSEQ multiplex PCR, the TCRdb table keeps only in-frame clones and is missing some. Of hundreds of thousands of clones detected, 75% to 85% appear once; the ten largest clones hold just over 7%. The source material was peripheral blood. Source of these receptors: a human donor in a cohort sampled during active COVID-19. Both conserved end residues are part of each CDR3. The order of the fields is J gene, V gene, clone size, D gene, CDR3 length, CDR3 protein, CDR3 DNA. The D gene is left open where the match is weak. Some rows mark clone size as missing; the rest say once, few, many or name a class of expanded clone.

TRBJ1-1 | TRBV29-1 | - | - | 12 | CSVGAYQTEAFF | TGCAGCGTTGGGGCCTACCAGACTGAAGCTTTCTTT
TRBJ2-1 | TRBV5-1 | - | - | 13 | CASSFGYYNEQFF | TGCGCCAGCAGCTTCGGGTACTACAATGAGCAGTTCTTC
TRBJ1-5 | TRBV2 | few | TRBD1 | 15 | CASIHGQGSNQPQHF | TGTGCCAGCATTCACGGACAGGGAAGCAATCAGCCCCAGCATTTT
TRBJ2-1 | TRBV7-7 | once | TRBD2 | 15 | CASSLGTSGYNEQFF | TGTGCCAGCAGCTTAGGGACTAGCGGGTACAATGAGCAGTTCTTC
TRBJ2-5 | TRBV7-3 | - | - | 13 | CASSLMYGETQYF | TGTGCCAGCAGCTTAATGTACGGGGAGACCCAGTACTTC
TRBJ2-5 | TRBV27 | - | TRBD1 | 15 | CASSRGTGVQETQYF | TGTGCCAGCAGTCGGGGGACAGGGGTTCAAGAGACCCAGTACTTC
TRBJ2-2 | TRBV15 | - | TRBD2 | 17 | CATSSLGLAANTGELFF | TGTGCCACCAGCAGCCTGGGACTAGCGGCGAACACCGGGGAGCTGTTTTTT
TRBJ2-7 | TRBV23-1 | - | TRBD1 | 17 | CASSRGQEHNIDYEQYF | TGCGCCAGCAGTCGAGGACAGGAGCACAACATTGACTACGAGCAGTACTTC
TRBJ2-1 | TRBV15 | - | - | 12 | CATSRLGDEQFF | TGTGCCACCAGCAGGTTAGGGGATGAGCAGTTCTTC
TRBJ1-5 | TRBV19 | - | - | 13 | CASSPQVGQPQHF | TGTGCCAGTAGTCCGCAGGTGGGTCAGCCCCAGCATTTT
TRBJ2-3 | TRBV5-6 | - | TRBD2 | 17 | CASSTPPGTSPQDTQYF | TGTGCCAGCAGCACCCCCCCAGGGACTAGCCCTCAAGATACGCAGTATTTT
TRBJ2-5 | TRBV27 | - | - | 14 | CASSFQANQETQYF | TGTGCCAGCAGTTTTCAGGCAAACCAAGAGACCCAGTACTTC
TRBJ1-2 | TRBV12-3/TRBV12-4 | - | - | 12 | CASSSGLNGYTF | TGTGCCAGCAGCTCCGGACTCAATGGCTACACCTTC
TRBJ2-5 | TRBV9 | - | TRBD2 | 15 | CASSVAGGAPETQYF | TGTGCCAGCAGCGTAGCCGGGGGGGCCCCAGAGACCCAGTACTTC
TRBJ2-1 | TRBV7-3 | once | TRBD1 | 16 | CASSDYDRGFANEQFF | TGTGCCAGCAGCGACTACGACAGGGGGTTTGCCAATGAGCAGTTCTTC
TRBJ2-1 | TRBV7-2 | - | - | 18 | CASSLEGKRASSYNEQFF | TGTGCCAGCAGCTTAGAGGGGAAGCGTGCTAGCTCCTACAATGAGCAGTTCTTC
TRBJ2-7 | TRBV19 | - | - | 14 | CASSTLGGSYEQYF | TGTGCCAGTAGTACCCTAGGCGGGTCCTACGAGCAGTACTTC
TRBJ2-3 | TRBV9 | - | TRBD2 | 18 | CASSRLPGGARRTDTQYF | TGTGCCAGCAGCCGGCTCCCGGGGGGGGCAAGAAGGACAGATACGCAGTATTTT
TRBJ2-7 | TRBV27 | - | TRBD2 | 15 | CASSFQRGHFYEQYF | TGTGCCAGCAGTTTCCAGCGGGGGCACTTCTACGAGCAGTACTTC
TRBJ2-1 | TRBV2 | - | - | 16 | CASSARDGVGYNEQFF | TGTGCCAGCAGTGCCCGAGACGGGGTTGGCTACAATGAGCAGTTCTTC
TRBJ2-7 | TRBV7-9 | - | - | 14 | CASSPSTVFYEQYF | TGTGCCAGCAGCCCATCGACAGTATTCTACGAGCAGTACTTC
TRBJ1-5 | TRBV12-5 | once | TRBD1 | 15 | CASGLGGGPNQPQHF | TGTGCTAGTGGTTTGGGAGGGGGCCCCAATCAGCCCCAGCATTTT
TRBJ1-1 | TRBV2 | few | - | 12 | CASSRENTEAFF | TGTGCCAGCAGTAGAGAAAACACTGAAGCTTTCTTT
TRBJ1-2 | TRBV11-2 | - | - | 13 | CASTPGGAYGYTF | TGTGCCAGCACCCCCGGCGGCGCCTATGGCTACACCTTC
TRBJ1-2 | TRBV29-1 | - | - | 14 | CSVVTEQGYYGYTF | TGCAGCGTTGTAACTGAACAGGGCTACTATGGCTACACCTTC
TRBJ2-7 | TRBV7-9 | - | - | 14 | CASSLDGQSYEQYF | TGTGCCAGCAGCTTAGATGGGCAAAGCTACGAGCAGTACTTC
TRBJ2-3 | TRBV30 | - | TRBD2 | 15 | CAYQPASGVIGTQYF | TGTGCCTACCAACCCGCTAGCGGGGTAATTGGTACGCAGTATTTT
TRBJ2-1 | TRBV4-1 | - | TRBD2 | 14 | CASSPGRGADEQFF | TGCGCCAGCAGCCCGGGGCGGGGGGCCGATGAGCAGTTCTTC
TRBJ1-2 | TRBV29-1 | - | - | 15 | CSVEDQGRMSYGYTF | TGCAGCGTTGAAGATCAGGGCAGGATGAGCTATGGCTACACCTTC
TRBJ1-1 | TRBV19 | - | - | 15 | CASSMQGRVGTEAFF | TGTGCCAGTAGTATGCAGGGGCGCGTCGGAACTGAAGCTTTCTTT
TRBJ1-1 | TRBV5-1 | - | TRBD1 | 17 | CASSSGRSRDRVSEAFF | TGCGCCAGCAGCTCGGGACGGTCCCGGGACAGGGTTTCTGAAGCTTTCTTT
TRBJ2-2 | TRBV9 | few | TRBD1 | 16 | CASSEPWGQGAGELFF | TGTGCCAGCAGCGAGCCCTGGGGACAGGGGGCCGGGGAGCTGTTTTTT
TRBJ2-3 | TRBV24-1 | many | TRBD1 | 14 | CATSDRQGGDTQYF | TGTGCCACCAGTGACCGACAGGGTGGAGATACGCAGTATTTT
TRBJ2-5 | TRBV12-3/TRBV12-4 | - | - | 13 | CASSFTGRVTQYF | TGTGCCAGCAGTTTCACAGGGAGGGTGACCCAGTACTTC
TRBJ1-4 | TRBV7-8 | - | - | 16 | CASSITGVRSNEKLFF | TGTGCCAGCAGTATAACAGGCGTTAGGAGTAATGAAAAACTGTTTTTT
TRBJ1-5 | TRBV30 | - | - | 12 | CAWSLREGSQHF | TGTGCCTGGAGTCTCCGGGAGGGGTCGCAGCATTTT
TRBJ2-7 | TRBV5-1 | - | - | 14 | CASSSFMSSYEQYF | TGCGCCAGCAGTAGTTTCATGAGCTCCTACGAGCAGTACTTC
TRBJ2-7 | TRBV6-6 | once | - | 14 | CASTRGYNSYEQYF | TGTGCCAGCACCCGGGGGTATAACTCCTACGAGCAGTACTTC
TRBJ1-2 | TRBV5-1 | - | - | 12 | CASSLGLDGYTF | TGCGCCAGCAGCTTGGGTCTAGATGGCTACACCTTC
TRBJ2-5 | TRBV5-1 | once | TRBD2 | 18 | CASSLDHQRGGHQETQYF | TGCGCCAGCAGCCTTGACCATCAGCGGGGGGGACATCAAGAGACCCAGTACTTC
TRBJ1-2 | TRBV18 | many | TRBD1 | 13 | CASSPLDRGGYTF | TGTGCCAGCTCACCCTTGGACAGGGGCGGCTACACCTTC
TRBJ2-2 | TRBV19 | - | TRBD2 | 17 | CASSNLAGAANTGELFF | TGTGCCAGTAGTAACCTAGCGGGGGCCGCGAACACCGGGGAGCTGTTTTTT
TRBJ1-1 | TRBV5-1 | once | TRBD1 | 17 | CASSLVGQSTLGTEAFF | TGCGCCAGCAGCTTGGTGGGACAGAGTACCCTCGGGACTGAAGCTTTCTTT
TRBJ1-2 | TRBV5-1 | - | - | 14 | CASSLAAGEGGYTF | TGCGCCAGCAGCTTGGCGGCAGGGGAAGGCGGCTACACCTTC
TRBJ2-7 | TRBV12-3/TRBV12-4 | few | TRBD2 | 13 | CATHSGGSYEQYF | TGTGCCACTCACAGCGGGGGGTCCTACGAGCAGTACTTC
TRBJ2-1 | TRBV19 | many | - | 17 | CASSHLTGSRSYNEQFF | TGTGCCAGTAGTCATCTCACAGGGAGTCGGTCCTACAATGAGCAGTTCTTC
TRBJ2-7 | TRBV5-6 | - | - | 14 | CASSAGPNIYEQYF | TGTGCCAGCAGCGCGGGACCAAATATCTACGAGCAGTACTTC
TRBJ2-2 | TRBV30 | - | TRBD1 | 15 | CAWSNRDSNTGELFF | TGTGCCTGGAGCAACCGGGACAGCAACACCGGGGAGCTGTTTTTT
TRBJ2-1 | TRBV10-1 | - | TRBD1 | 12 | CARDRGDNEQFF | TGCGCTCGGGACAGGGGGGACAATGAGCAGTTCTTC
TRBJ2-2 | TRBV24-1 | - | TRBD1 | 16 | CATSDQGQRNTGELFF | TGTGCCACCAGTGATCAGGGACAGCGGAACACCGGGGAGCTGTTTTTT
TRBJ1-2 | TRBV7-9 | few | TRBD1 | 13 | CASSFGTGYGYTF | TGTGCCAGCAGCTTCGGGACAGGCTATGGCTACACCTTC
TRBJ1-1 | TRBV18 | - | - | 13 | CASFVGGDAEAFF | TGTGCCAGCTTCGTCGGGGGGGACGCTGAAGCTTTCTTT
TRBJ1-6 | TRBV1 | many | - | 14 | CTSGYRGHNSPLHF | TGCACCAGCGGATACAGGGGCCATAATTCACCCCTCCACTTT
TRBJ1-3 | TRBV3-1/TRBV3-2 | - | TRBD1 | 15 | CASAQGAVSGNTIYF | TGTGCCAGCGCCCAGGGGGCCGTGTCTGGAAACACCATATATTTT
TRBJ2-7 | TRBV11-2 | - | TRBD1 | 14 | CASSRAGTVYEQYF | TGTGCCAGCAGCCGCGCCGGGACAGTCTACGAGCAGTACTTC
TRBJ1-5 | TRBV23-1 | - | - | 19 | CASSQSRSVAGGWDQPQHF | TGCGCCAGCAGTCAATCTCGGTCCGTGGCGGGGGGCTGGGATCAGCCCCAGCATTTT
TRBJ1-2 | TRBV3-1/TRBV3-2 | - | - | 15 | CASSQGEGWIYGYTF | TGTGCCAGCAGCCAAGGTGAGGGTTGGATCTATGGCTACACCTTC
TRBJ2-7 | TRBV28 | once | - | 16 | CASSPTTGRRSYEQYF | TGTGCCAGCAGTCCCACCACAGGGCGTCGTTCCTACGAGCAGTACTTC
TRBJ1-1 | TRBV5-4 | few | - | 14 | CASSLRQMNTEAFF | TGTGCCAGCAGCTTGCGACAGATGAACACTGAAGCTTTCTTT
TRBJ1-1 | TRBV7-9 | - | - | 15 | CASSALTASNTEAFF | TGTGCCAGCAGCGCATTGACAGCCTCGAACACTGAAGCTTTCTTT